These 26 T cell receptor beta chains share one sample of origin, sequenced in a study of cytomegalovirus exposure and HLA in healthy donors (dated by TCRdb to 2016 to 2017). Libraries were built with the immunoSEQ multiplex PCR assay. The multiplex PCR relied on a mix of 60 forward primers for TCR Vbeta segments and 13 reverse primers for TCR Jbeta segments. TCRdb holds this immuneACCESS table with in-frame rearrangements only. Some clones are missing; in checked studies, unresolved V genes explain under half, and the rest has no known cause. Here the sample has around 100,000 clones; around 85% occur a single time. The ten largest make up 2.1% of the sample. The sequenced sample consisted of PBMCs. Receptor source: a man aged 18 to 35 in good health and CMV-seronegative.

J is TRBJ2-7 and V is TRBV7-9; TRBD1 aligns across 7 bases. V lost 0 bases and J lost 7; bases outside the gene matches: 6. The CDR3 has 14 residues. Germline CDR1 is SEHNR and CDR2 is FQNEAQ (reference sequence). This chain's CDR3 is CASSLAGGQREQYF. In DNA form, the CDR3 reads TGTGCCAGCAGCTTAGCTGGGGGACAGAGAGAGCAGTACTTC.

The count of this clone is one. The rearrangement uses TRBV19 and TRBJ1-1, with a weak D call TRBD1 (6 bases). Germline V lookup: CDR1 LNHDA, CDR2 SQIVND (reference sequence). V was clipped by 5 bases and J by 0 bases, with 13 bases between them. The CDR3 length is 15 residues. The CDR3 loop is CASSAGAVLNTEAFF. The CDR3 DNA reads TGTGCCAGTAGTGCAGGGGCGGTATTGAACACTGAAGCTTTCTTT. Filled out from reference TRBV19 and TRBJ1-1, the complete variable domain reads DGGITQSPKYLFRKEGQNVTLSCEQNLNHDAMYWYRQDPGQGLRLIYYSQIVNDFQKGDIAEGYSVSREKKESFPLTVTSAQKNPTAFYLCASSAGAVLNTEAFFGQGTRLTVV.

This clone was detected only a few times. The J gene is TRBJ1-5, the V gene TRBV5-6, with 10 bases lining up with TRBD1. The V and J ends lost 2 bases and 5 bases, in that order; junction bases with no gene match: 7. The length of the CDR3 is 16 residues. The germline CDR1 and CDR2 sequences are SGHDT and YYEEEE. CDR3 nucleotide sequence: TGTGCCAGCAGCTTCGGGGCGACAGGGGGCTATCAGCCCCAGCATTTT. It specifies CASSFGATGGYQPQHF.

The V gene is TRBV29-1, the J gene TRBJ1-2; 8 bases agree with TRBD1. This CDR3 has 14 amino acids. V was clipped by 8 bases and J by 6 bases; unmatched bases: 14. Germline-derived CDR1 and CDR2 are SQVTM and ANQGSEA. The CDR3 DNA follows: TGCAGCTTAGAGACAGGGGCGGATAGCAATGGCTACACCTTC. Translation: CSLETGADSNGYTF.

CDR3 protein: CASSLGPGVQPQHF. In DNA form, the CDR3 reads TGCGCCAGCAGCTTGGGGCCAGGGGTGCAGCCCCAGCATTTT. The rearrangement joins TRBV5-1 to TRBJ1-5; TRBD1 is a possible D gene (6 bases). Trimming stripped 0 bases from V and 7 bases from J, with 11 bases between. CDR1 is SGHRS and CDR2 is YFSETQ in the germline V gene. This CDR3 is 14 amino acids long.

The chain is built from TRBV9 and TRBJ2-1, with 9 nucleotides matching TRBD2. This CDR3 comprises 17 residues. Looked up from germline, CDR1 is SGDLS and CDR2 is YYNGEE. V lost 0 bases and J lost 3; bases outside the gene matches: 7. The CDR3 loop is CASSVDFRLAVYNEQFF. The CDR3 DNA is TGTGCCAGCAGCGTAGACTTTCGACTAGCGGTCTACAATGAGCAGTTCTTC.

The chain couples TRBV28 to TRBJ2-3, with 11 nucleotides matching TRBD2. From germline, CDR1 is MDHEN and CDR2 SYDVKM. The CDR3 runs 16 residues. V gave up 3 bases and J gave up 5 bases; unmatched junction bases: 7. The CDR3 nucleotides read TGTGCCAGCAGTTTCCCACTAGCGGGAGTACTAGATACGCAGTATTTT. Its protein product is CASSFPLAGVLDTQYF. Using reference TRBV28 and TRBJ2-3 for the parts outside the CDR3, the full variable domain is DVKVTQSSRYLVKRTGEKVFLECVQDMDHENMFWYRQDPGLGLRLIYFSYDVKMKEKGDIPEGYSVSREKKERFSLILESASTNQTSMYLCASSFPLAGVLDTQYFGPGTRLTVL.

This chain uses TRBV5-1 with TRBJ2-1; tentative D call: TRBD2 (6 bases). This CDR3 has 14 amino acids. Trimming took off 7 bases at V and 9 bases at J, with 20 bases between the two ends. The V gene's germline CDR1 is SGHRS and CDR2 YFSETQ. The CDR3 loop reads CASHPGDSGAEQFF. In nucleotides, the CDR3 is TGCGCCAGCCACCCCGGGGACTCTGGTGCTGAGCAGTTCTTC.

This chain uses TRBV7-8 with TRBJ2-7; the D is unclear. Trimming removed 0 bases at V and 4 bases at J, with 16 bases between. In germline, CDR1 is SGHVS, CDR2 FQNEAQ. This CDR3 has 16 residues. CDR3 in DNA: TGTGCCAGCAGCTTAGCGACGGCTCCCGGGTCATACGAGCAGTACTTC. Protein product: CASSLATAPGSYEQYF.

The V gene is TRBV6-9, the J gene TRBJ2-5, with D possibly being TRBD1 (5 bases). Trimming shortened V by 7 bases and J by 4 bases, and 22 bases separated the two germline ends. The germline gives CDR1 MNHGY, CDR2 SVAAGI. This CDR3 has 16 residues. The CDR3 sequence: CASTLDHKLGRETQYF. The CDR3 nucleotides read TGTGCCAGCACCCTAGATCATAAACTGGGGCGAGAGACCCAGTACTTC.

This chain connects TRBV9 to TRBJ1-1; D is uncertain. The V end lost 3 bases, the J end lost 4 bases, and 13 bases lay between the germline ends. The CDR3 totals 14 residues. Germline V CDR1 and CDR2: SGDLS, YYNGEE. CDR3 region: CASSEDSRATEAFF. For the CDR3, the DNA is TGTGCCAGCAGCGAGGACTCGAGGGCCACTGAAGCTTTCTTT.

The genes are TRBV19 and TRBJ2-3, with D possibly matching TRBD1 (5 bases). Germline V gives CDR1 LNHDA, CDR2 SQIVND (reference sequence). The CDR3 sequence is 15 residues long. V was cut by 7 bases and J by 0 bases, with 14 bases left in between. CDR3 in amino acids: CASTPGQPSTDTQYF. CDR3 DNA sequence: TGTGCCAGTACCCCCGGACAACCTAGCACAGATACGCAGTATTTT.

This clone was detected many times. The V call is TRBV11-2, the J call TRBJ2-5; D gene uncertain. The length of the CDR3 is 15 residues. Germline V CDR1 and CDR2: SGHAT, FQNNGV. The V end lost 3 bases, the J end lost 2 bases, and 13 bases lay between the germline ends. The CDR3 region has the DNA TGTGCCAGCAGCTTTTGGGCCGCCCCTCAAGAGACCCAGTACTTC. Its translation: CASSFWAAPQETQYF.

This chain uses TRBV21-1 with TRBJ1-4. TRBV21-1 is a listed pseudogene. This CDR3 is 14 amino acids long. The CDR3, as DNA: TGTGCCAGCAGCGCGGGATTGGGAGGTGAAAAACTGTTTTTT. This gives the protein CASSAGLGGEKLFF.

Details on this clone: A junction end diverges from the germline sequence, so it may reflect a read error. The J gene is TRBJ2-1, the V gene TRBV7-7, with TRBD2 as a possible D gene (6 bases). Looked up from germline, CDR1 is SSHAT and CDR2 is FNYEAQ (reference sequence). The CDR3 runs to 16 residues. The CDR3 loop is CASSLAVDSNYNEQFF. CDR3 bases: TGTGCTAGCAGCTTAGCGGTGGACTCGAACTACAATGAGCAGTTCTTC.

V usage is TRBV30 and J usage is TRBJ2-7, with 7 bases identical to TRBD1. The CDR3 covers 13 residues. V shed 2 bases and J 7 bases; nucleotides not matched to a gene: 8. From germline, CDR1 is GTSNPN and CDR2 SVGIG (reference sequence). The CDR3 loop reads CAWSPDRVGEQYF. The CDR3 DNA follows: TGTGCCTGGAGTCCCGACAGGGTTGGAGAGCAGTACTTC.

V is TRBV28 and J is TRBJ1-1, with D unresolved. In germline, CDR1 is MDHEN, CDR2 SYDVKM. The CDR3 has 13 amino acids. The V gene lost 6 bases and the J gene lost 4 bases, with 12 bases spanning the gap. CDR3 sequence: CASRYQYLTEAFF. DNA of the CDR3: TGTGCCAGCAGGTATCAGTACCTCACTGAAGCTTTCTTT.

This clone came up a few times. V is TRBV5-1 and J is TRBJ1-1; 7 bases agree with TRBD1. This CDR3 is 14 amino acids long. The V segment lost 3 bases and the J segment 1 base; nucleotides outside the gene matches: 3. The germline gives CDR1 SGHRS, CDR2 YFSETQ. DNA for the CDR3: TGCGCCAGCAGCTCGGGGGACAGGAACACTGAAGCTTTCTTT. Translated: CASSSGDRNTEAFF.

The chain recombines TRBV25-1 with TRBJ2-2, with a weak D call TRBD2 (5 bases). Trimming cost V 0 bases and J 6 bases, with 11 bases left between them. Germline CDR1 and CDR2: MGHDK and SYGVNS. This CDR3 spans 15 amino acids. Written as DNA, the CDR3 is TGTGCCAGCAGTGAATATGGAGCGAGGGCCGGGGAGCTGTTTTTT. Translating it yields CASSEYGARAGELFF.

This clone was seen just once. The CDR3 is CASSLRGTGRNYGYTF. The DNA for the CDR3 is TGTGCCAGCAGTTTAAGGGGGACAGGACGTAACTATGGCTACACCTTC. The chain carries TRBV27 and TRBJ1-2, with 8 bases matching TRBD1. V dropped 2 bases and J dropped 1; count of bases not matched to a gene: 6. Germline-derived CDR1 and CDR2 are MNHEY and SMNVEV (reference sequence). The CDR3 loop spans 16 amino acids.

The rearrangement links TRBV4-2 to TRBJ1-1, with 9 bases matching TRBD1. Germline V gene lookup returns CDR1 LGHNA and CDR2 YNFKEQ. The CDR3 extends over 14 amino acids. The ends lost 4 bases at V and 2 bases at J; junction bases unmatched: 2. CDR3 sequence: CASSRGQGNTEAFF. The DNA of the CDR3 is TGTGCCAGCAGCCGGGGACAGGGAAACACTGAAGCTTTCTTT.

The count of this clone is one. The rearrangement joins TRBV7-2 to TRBJ2-7, with D uncertain. Between the trimmed V and J ends, which lost 3 bases and 5 bases, there was a span of 5 bases. Germline V CDR1 and CDR2: SGHTA, FQGNSA. This CDR3 contains 11 residues. CDR3 sequence (DNA): TGTGCCAGCAGCTTCCACAACGAGCAGTACTTC. It yields the protein CASSFHNEQYF.

This clone was observed a single time. This sequence joins TRBV4-3 and TRBJ2-2; 9 nucleotides align to TRBD2. Losses at the gene ends were 0 bases for V and 6 bases for J; bases not matched to a gene: 8. From germline, CDR1 is LGHNA and CDR2 YSLEER. CDR3 length: 17 residues. The DNA for the CDR3 is TGCGCCAGCAGCCAAGATTTGCGCGGGAGGGCCCCCGGGGAGCTGTTTTTT. Its translation is CASSQDLRGRAPGELFF.

The CDR3 sequence is CASSPSGTGRTNEKLFF. The CDR3 nucleotides are TGTGCCAGCAGTCCTAGCGGGACAGGTCGCACTAATGAAAAACTGTTTTTT. The V call is TRBV27, the J call TRBJ1-4; TRBD1 matches 8 bases. The CDR3 totals 17 residues. From germline, CDR1 is MNHEY and CDR2 SMNVEV (reference sequence). J was trimmed by 2 bases and V by 5 bases; bases with no gene match: 10.

The chain employs TRBV29-1 and TRBJ2-3; 8 bases line up with TRBD1. The CDR3 runs to 15 residues. Germline CDR1 SQVTM, CDR2 ANQGSEA. Trimming at V came to 2 bases and at J to 1 base, leaving 5 bases not matched to a gene. As DNA, the CDR3 is TGCAGCGTTGAATATCCGACAGGGGGCACAGATACGCAGTATTTT. It codes for CSVEYPTGGTDTQYF.

The rearrangement uses TRBV30 and TRBJ2-1; D is perhaps TRBD2 (6 bases). CDR1 is GTSNPN, CDR2 SVGIG, per germline (reference sequence). Deletions cut 1 base from V and 12 bases from J, with 13 bases between. The CDR3 length is 12 residues. CDR3 residues: CAWSGWTTTQFF. The CDR3 nucleotides read TGTGCCTGGAGTGGATGGACTACGACGCAGTTCTTC.